This T cell receptor (beta chain) was captured in a study of blood T cell repertoires in COVID-19. Original methodology: Amplified reference gene primers provided the basis for estimating nucleated cell counts. The table came from immunoSEQ multiplex PCR; TCRdb's copy has only in-frame clones and leaves some out. V and J calls and clone size come straight from that table; D and trimming were deduced from the DNA. The sample contains hundreds of thousands of clones, 80% to 90% of which appear only once. Adults between roughly 18 and 89 years of age took part from about 24 US areas. Participant-reported clinical history was the basis for cohort assignment. There are 15 residues in the CDR3. Germline V lookup: CDR1 LGHNA, CDR2 YSLEER. The ends were cut back, 3 bases at V and 0 bases at J, with 9 bases in the middle.

The chain links TRBV4-3 to TRBJ1-3; the D is unclear. Sequences were obtained from PBMCs or T cells enriched from blood (not recorded which). The clonotype originates from a man aged 25 to 40 who had recovered from COVID-19. CDR3 region: CASSQLHSSGNTIYF. Here the CDR3 DNA reads TGCGCCAGCAGCCAGTTACACAGCTCTGGAAACACCATATATTTT.